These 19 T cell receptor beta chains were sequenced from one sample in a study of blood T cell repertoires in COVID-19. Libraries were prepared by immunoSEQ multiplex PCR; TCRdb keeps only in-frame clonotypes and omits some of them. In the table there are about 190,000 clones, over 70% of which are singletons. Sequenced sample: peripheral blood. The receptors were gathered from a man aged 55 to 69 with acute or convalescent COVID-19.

The CDR3 nucleotides are TGCAGCGTTGAACTGAGGACAGGTGACCCCTATGGCTACACCTTC. The encoded protein is CSVELRTGDPYGYTF. The chain uses TRBV29-1 and TRBJ1-2; 7 nucleotides line up with TRBD1. The CDR3 extends over 15 amino acids. After removal of 2 bases from V and 4 bases from J, the junction contained 10 bases not matched to a gene. Per the germline V gene, CDR1 is SQVTM and CDR2 is ANQGSEA.

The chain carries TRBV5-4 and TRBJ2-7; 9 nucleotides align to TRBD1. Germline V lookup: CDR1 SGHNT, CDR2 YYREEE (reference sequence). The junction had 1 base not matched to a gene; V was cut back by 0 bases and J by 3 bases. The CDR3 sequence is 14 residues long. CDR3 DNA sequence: TGTGCCAGCAGCTTGGACAGGGGGCTCTACGAGCAGTACTTC. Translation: CASSLDRGLYEQYF.

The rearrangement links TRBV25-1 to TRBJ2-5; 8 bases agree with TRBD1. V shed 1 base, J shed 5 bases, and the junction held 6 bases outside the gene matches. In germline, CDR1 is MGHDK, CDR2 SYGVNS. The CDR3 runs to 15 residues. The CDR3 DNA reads TGTGCCAGCAGTGAATCAGGGGGCCAAGGGGAGACCCAGTACTTC. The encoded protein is CASSESGGQGETQYF.

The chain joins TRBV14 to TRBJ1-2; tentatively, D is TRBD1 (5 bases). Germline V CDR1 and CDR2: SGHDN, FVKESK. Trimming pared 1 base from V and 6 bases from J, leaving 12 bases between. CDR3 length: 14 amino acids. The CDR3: CASSQVFKGNGYTF. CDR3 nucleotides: TGTGCCAGCAGCCAAGTGTTCAAGGGGAATGGCTACACCTTC.

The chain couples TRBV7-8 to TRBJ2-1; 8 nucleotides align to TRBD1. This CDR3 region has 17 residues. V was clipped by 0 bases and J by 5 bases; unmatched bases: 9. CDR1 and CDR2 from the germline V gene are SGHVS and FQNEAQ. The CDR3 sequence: CASSLAYGRGLNNEQFF. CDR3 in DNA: TGTGCCAGCAGCTTAGCGTATGGCAGGGGGCTAAACAATGAGCAGTTCTTC.

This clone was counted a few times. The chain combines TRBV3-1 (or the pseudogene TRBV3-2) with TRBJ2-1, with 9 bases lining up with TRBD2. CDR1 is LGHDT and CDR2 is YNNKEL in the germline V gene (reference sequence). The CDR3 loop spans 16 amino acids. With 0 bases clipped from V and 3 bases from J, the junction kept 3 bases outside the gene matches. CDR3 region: CASSQDGGRVYNEQFF. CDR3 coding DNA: TGTGCCAGCAGCCAAGATGGCGGGAGGGTCTACAATGAGCAGTTCTTC.

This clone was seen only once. Here the CDR3 DNA reads TGTGCCAGCAGCATAGGGGCCCCTTTATCTAACTATGGCTACACCTTC. Translated, it gives CASSIGAPLSNYGYTF. The chain links TRBV5-5 to TRBJ1-2, with a weak D call TRBD1 (5 bases). The germline V and J ends were trimmed by 4 bases and 0 bases, with 16 bases remaining between them. The CDR3 spans 16 residues. Germline CDR1 SGHKS, CDR2 YYEKEE (reference sequence).

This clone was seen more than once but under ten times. The chain's CDR3 is CASSALENTIYF. The CDR3 nucleotides are TGCGCCAGCAGCGCACTCGAAAACACCATATATTTT. V and J are TRBV23-1 and TRBJ1-3; no clear D. TRBV23-1 is an ORF, and what it does is uncertain. CDR3 length equals 12 residues. The ends were cut back, 6 bases at V and 6 bases at J, with 9 bases in the middle.

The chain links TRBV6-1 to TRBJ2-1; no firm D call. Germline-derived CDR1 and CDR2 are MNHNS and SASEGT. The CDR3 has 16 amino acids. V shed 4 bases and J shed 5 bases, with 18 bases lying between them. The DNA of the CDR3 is TGTGCCAGCAGTGGATCTTACTACACCACTCACAATGAGCAGTTCTTC. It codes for CASSGSYYTTHNEQFF.

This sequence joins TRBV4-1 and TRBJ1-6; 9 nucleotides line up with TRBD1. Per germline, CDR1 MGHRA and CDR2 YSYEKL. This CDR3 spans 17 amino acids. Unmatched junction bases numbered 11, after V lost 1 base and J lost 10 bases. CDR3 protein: CASSQGTGTGINSPLHF. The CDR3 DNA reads TGCGCCAGCAGCCAAGGTACCGGGACAGGGATTAACTCACCCCTCCACTTT.

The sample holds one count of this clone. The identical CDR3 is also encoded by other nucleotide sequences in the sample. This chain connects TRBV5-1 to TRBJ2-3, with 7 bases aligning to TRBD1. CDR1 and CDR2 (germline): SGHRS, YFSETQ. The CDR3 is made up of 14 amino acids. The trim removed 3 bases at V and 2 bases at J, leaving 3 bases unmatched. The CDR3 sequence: CASSSTGTTDTQYF. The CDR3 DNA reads TGCGCCAGCAGCTCGACAGGGACCACAGATACGCAGTATTTT.

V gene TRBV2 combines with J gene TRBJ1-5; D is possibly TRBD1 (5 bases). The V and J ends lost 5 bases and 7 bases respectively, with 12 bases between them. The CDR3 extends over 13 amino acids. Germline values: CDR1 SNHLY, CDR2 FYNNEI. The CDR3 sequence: CASSPTQGQPQHF. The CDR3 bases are TGTGCCAGCAGTCCCACGCAGGGACAGCCCCAGCATTTT.

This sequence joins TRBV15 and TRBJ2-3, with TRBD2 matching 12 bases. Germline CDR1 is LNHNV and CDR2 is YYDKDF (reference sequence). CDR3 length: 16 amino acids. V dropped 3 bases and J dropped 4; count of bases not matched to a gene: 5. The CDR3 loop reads CATSSQASGRADTQYF. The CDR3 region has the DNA TGTGCCACCAGCAGTCAGGCTAGCGGGAGGGCAGATACGCAGTATTTT.

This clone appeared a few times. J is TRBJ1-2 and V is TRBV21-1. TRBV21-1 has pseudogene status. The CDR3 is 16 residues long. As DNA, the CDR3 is TGTGCCAGCAGAAGCTATCAGGTACGGAGGGCCTATGGCTACACCTTC. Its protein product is CASRSYQVRRAYGYTF.

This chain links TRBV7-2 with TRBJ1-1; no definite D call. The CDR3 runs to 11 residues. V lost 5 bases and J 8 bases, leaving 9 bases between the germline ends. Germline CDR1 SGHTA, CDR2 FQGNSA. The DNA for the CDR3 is TGTGCCAGCAGCCGAAAGAGGGAAGCTTTCTTT. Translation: CASSRKREAFF.

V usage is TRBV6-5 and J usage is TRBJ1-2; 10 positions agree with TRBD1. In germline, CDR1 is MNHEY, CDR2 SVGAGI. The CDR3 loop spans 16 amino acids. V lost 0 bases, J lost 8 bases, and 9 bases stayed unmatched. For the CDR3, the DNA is TGTGCCAGCAGTTACTCCGGACAGGGGGAAATCTACGGCTACACCTTC. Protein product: CASSYSGQGEIYGYTF.

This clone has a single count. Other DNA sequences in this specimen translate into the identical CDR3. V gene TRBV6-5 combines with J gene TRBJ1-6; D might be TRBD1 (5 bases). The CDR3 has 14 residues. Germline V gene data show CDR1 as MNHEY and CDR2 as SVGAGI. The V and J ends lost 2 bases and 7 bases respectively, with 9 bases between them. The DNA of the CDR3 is TGTGCCAGCAGTTACGGGGGAGGGAATTCACCCCTCCACTTT. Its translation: CASSYGGGNSPLHF.

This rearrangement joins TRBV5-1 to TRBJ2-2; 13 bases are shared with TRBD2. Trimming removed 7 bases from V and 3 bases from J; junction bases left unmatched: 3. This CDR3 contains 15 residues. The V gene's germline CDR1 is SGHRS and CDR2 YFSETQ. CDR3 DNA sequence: TGCGCCAGCGGGGGGACTAGCGGGGACACCGGGGAGCTGTTTTTT. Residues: CASGGTSGDTGELFF.

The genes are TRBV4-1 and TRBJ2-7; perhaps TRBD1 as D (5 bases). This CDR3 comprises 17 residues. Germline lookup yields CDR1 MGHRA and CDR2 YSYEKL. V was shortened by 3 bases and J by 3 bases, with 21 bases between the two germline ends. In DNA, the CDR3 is TGCGCCAGCAGCCAGAATGACATGGGGCTGAAGAACTACGAGCAGTACTTC. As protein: CASSQNDMGLKNYEQYF.